Presented here are 25 T cell receptor beta chains from one specimen sequenced in a study of molecular identifiers for immune sequencing clone quantification. Each CDR3 protein gets one entry after TCRdb re-called the PCR reads with MiXCR. The sample has approximately 550,000 distinct CDR3 sequences, 25% seen once. Sequenced material: naive CD8+ T cells from blood, with Jurkat cell RNA spiked in. The sample's subset: FACS-sorted CD8+CD4-CCR7+CD45RA+ naive T cells. The receptors originated from a human donor in good health. Some libraries in this study had Jurkat cell RNA spiked in.

This clonotype was observed many times. The chain recombines TRBV6-5 with TRBJ2-1, with D possibly TRBD1 on 6 matching bases. Trimming removed 2 bases at V and 5 bases at J, with 13 bases between. This CDR3 has 15 residues. Germline V gene lookup returns CDR1 MNHEY and CDR2 SVGAGI. The DNA of the CDR3 is TGTGCCAGCAGTTACACGAGGACAGCCAACAATGAGCAGTTCTTC. It translates to CASSYTRTANNEQFF.

This clonotype has ten or more counts. V usage is TRBV7-2 and J usage is TRBJ2-3; 8 nucleotides line up with TRBD2. CDR1 and CDR2 (germline): SGHTA, FQGNSA. The CDR3 loop spans 18 amino acids. J gave up 0 bases and V 0 bases, and 8 bases lay outside the gene matches. CDR3 loop: CASSLAKSVAGSTDTQYF. The CDR3 DNA is TGTGCCAGCAGCTTAGCGAAATCAGTAGCGGGAAGCACAGATACGCAGTATTTT.

The J gene is TRBJ2-5, the V gene TRBV10-3; 10 bases line up with TRBD2. J gave up 4 bases and V 8 bases, and 4 bases lay outside the gene matches. The CDR3 consists of 13 residues. Germline-derived CDR1 and CDR2 are ENHRY and SYGVKD. The CDR3 loop is CAIGEREGETQYF. CDR3 bases: TGTGCCATCGGGGAGCGGGAGGGAGAGACCCAGTACTTC.

This clonotype has just a few counts. V gene TRBV9 combines with J gene TRBJ2-3; the D gene is possibly TRBD1 (6 bases). The CDR3 loop spans 16 amino acids. Germline V gene sequence: CDR1 SGDLS, CDR2 YYNGEE. V was cut by 4 bases and J by 0 bases, with 15 bases left in between. CDR3 bases: TGTGCCAGCAGCACTGGGACACATACTAGCACAGATACGCAGTATTTT. Its protein is CASSTGTHTSTDTQYF.

This clonotype appeared a few times. This chain links TRBV13 with TRBJ1-1; 8 nucleotides align to TRBD1. This CDR3 contains 15 residues. V was clipped by 5 bases and J by 1 base; unmatched bases: 6. CDR1 is PRHDT and CDR2 is FYEKMQ in the germline V gene (reference sequence). The CDR3 is CASSHRTGQNTEAFF. The CDR3 nucleotides are TGTGCCAGCAGCCACCGGACAGGGCAGAACACTGAAGCTTTCTTT.

Turning to this clonotype: This may come from a read error, since a much larger clone is one base off. The rearrangement uses TRBV7-9 and TRBJ2-3; 10 bases are a match to TRBD1. Germline CDR1 and CDR2: SEHNR and FQNEAQ (reference sequence). Trimming removed 5 bases from V and 4 bases from J; junction bases left unmatched: 12. CDR3 size: 17 residues. Here the CDR3 DNA reads TGTGCCAGCAGCCCACAGCCGGGACAGGGGTCCGCAGATACGCAGTATTTT. It translates to CASSPQPGQGSADTQYF. The full variable domain, with the rest looked up from reference TRBV7-9 and TRBJ2-3, is DTGVSQNPRHKITKRGQNVTFRCDPISEHNRLYWYRQTLGQGPEFLTYFQNEAQLEKSRLLSDRFSAERPKGSFSTLEIQRTEQGDSAMYLCASSPQPGQGSADTQYFGPGTRLTVL.

The chain combines TRBV27 with TRBJ2-5, with D tentatively TRBD1 (6 bases). V was shortened by 5 bases and J by 1 base, with 14 bases between the two germline ends. This CDR3 has 15 residues. CDR1 MNHEY and CDR2 SMNVEV come from the germline V gene (reference sequence). The CDR3 loop is CASSDPMDSQETQYF. CDR3 coding DNA: TGTGCCAGCAGTGACCCTATGGACAGCCAAGAGACCCAGTACTTC.

CDR3 sequence (DNA): TGTGCCTCGCAGCGGGCCTACTCCTACGAGCAGTACTTC. Translation gives CASQRAYSYEQYF. This chain joins TRBV30 and TRBJ2-7, with D perhaps matching TRBD2 (6 bases). Germline V gene sequence: CDR1 GTSNPN, CDR2 SVGIG (reference sequence). The CDR3 loop spans 13 amino acids. Trimming cost V 7 bases and J 0 bases, with 13 bases left between them.

Points on this clonotype: A much larger clone sits a single nucleotide away, making a read error possible. The V call is TRBV13, the J call TRBJ2-7; 7 nucleotides align to TRBD2. The CDR3 has 14 amino acids. Per the germline V gene, CDR1 is PRHDT and CDR2 is FYEKMQ (reference sequence). CDR3 sequence reads: CACSLGEGGNEQYF. The CDR3 DNA reads as TGTGCCTGCAGCTTAGGGGAGGGCGGGAACGAGCAGTACTTC.

As concerns this clonotype: The conserved final phenylalanine or tryptophan is absent from the CDR3, which likely points to a read error. V usage is TRBV27 and J usage is TRBJ2-1; 8 bases line up with TRBD2. Trimming took 3 bases from V and 6 from J; bases not matched to a gene: 4. The CDR3 has 14 residues. Germline-derived CDR1 and CDR2 are MNHEY and SMNVEV (reference sequence). The CDR3 DNA reads as TGTGCCAGCAGTTTTCGAGCGGGAGTCAATGAGCAGTTCCTC. Translating gives CASSFRAGVNEQFL.

The table lists this clonotype with many counts. The chain recombines TRBV5-6 with TRBJ1-1, with D perhaps matching TRBD1 (5 bases). This CDR3 has 16 amino acids. Per the germline V gene, CDR1 is SGHDT and CDR2 is YYEEEE. V lost 7 bases and J 0 bases, leaving 19 bases between the germline ends. The chain's CDR3 is CASGSKTQDMNTEAFF. The CDR3 nucleotides read TGTGCCAGCGGGAGCAAGACACAGGACATGAACACTGAAGCTTTCTTT. The full variable domain, its missing parts supplied by reference TRBV5-6 and TRBJ1-1, is DAGVTQSPTHLIKTRGQQVTLRCSPKSGHDTVSWYQQALGQGPQFIFQYYEEEERQRGNFPDRFSGHQFPNYSSELNVNALLLGDSALYLCASGSKTQDMNTEAFFGQGTRLTVV.

In this sample, this clonotype turned up a few times. This chain joins TRBV28 and TRBJ2-5; D gene unclear. The CDR3 is made up of 14 amino acids. V was shortened by 3 bases and J by 5 bases, with 13 bases between the two germline ends. The germline CDR1 and CDR2 sequences are MDHEN and SYDVKM. CDR3 sequence (DNA): TGTGCCAGCAGTTTCGGCAGTCTGAGGGAGACCCAGTACTTC. Its protein is CASSFGSLRETQYF.

The sample holds many counts of this clonotype. The rearrangement uses TRBV4-1 and TRBJ2-7; 9 positions agree with TRBD2. With 3 bases clipped from V and 0 bases from J, the junction kept 12 bases outside the gene matches. The V gene's germline CDR1 is MGHRA and CDR2 YSYEKL. CDR3 length: 18 amino acids. The CDR3 coding sequence is TGCGCCAGCAGCCATACGACGCCAGCGGGGGGATACTCCTACGAGCAGTACTTC. Translation gives CASSHTTPAGGYSYEQYF.

The table lists this clonotype with many counts. This chain connects TRBV6-6 to TRBJ2-5; 11 nucleotides match TRBD2. CDR1 is MNHNY, CDR2 SVGAGI, per germline (reference sequence). The junction had 5 bases not matched to a gene; V was cut back by 5 bases and J by 3 bases. The CDR3 is 15 residues long. CDR3 in DNA: TGTGCCAGCAGTAGACTAGCGGGGCTGAAAGAGACCCAGTACTTC. Residues: CASSRLAGLKETQYF.

In the case of this clonotype: A much larger clone differs by one base, so this may be a read error. Likely a read error: the CDR3 ends without its conserved phenylalanine or tryptophan. The chain uses TRBV7-9 and TRBJ2-7; D is perhaps TRBD2 (6 bases). The ends were cut back, 5 bases at V and 0 bases at J, with 20 bases in the middle. There are 17 residues in the CDR3. CDR1 is SEHNR and CDR2 is FQNEAQ in the germline V gene (reference sequence). In nucleotides, the CDR3 is TGTGCCAGCAGCGGTGCATCGAGCGGGCTAAGCTCCTACGAGCAGTACCTC. Protein sequence: CASSGASSGLSSYEQYL.

CDR3 DNA: TGTGCCAGCAGCGCAGACAGGGCGTATGAGACCCAGTACTTC. This gives the protein CASSADRAYETQYF. The rearrangement joins TRBV7-2 to TRBJ2-5, with 7 nucleotides matching TRBD1. V trimming: 5 bases; J trimming: 5 bases; junction bases outside the gene matches: 8. The CDR3 has 14 residues. Germline CDR1 reads SGHTA; CDR2 reads FQGNSA.

This clonotype occurred many times. The CDR3 nucleotides read TGTGCCTGGAGGCCGGGACTAGCGGGATTGACGCAGTATTTT. Its protein is CAWRPGLAGLTQYF. This chain uses TRBV30 with TRBJ2-3; 13 bases are shared with TRBD2. The V gene end was trimmed by 3 bases and the J gene end by 9 bases; junction bases not matched to a gene: 6. Germline lookup yields CDR1 GTSNPN and CDR2 SVGIG (reference sequence). The CDR3 runs to 14 residues. Drawing the rest from reference TRBV30 and TRBJ2-3, the complete variable domain is SQTIHQWPATLVQPVGSPLSLECTVEGTSNPNLYWYRQAAGRGLQLLFYSVGIGQISSEVPQNLSASRPQDRQFILSSKKLLLSDSGFYLCAWRPGLAGLTQYFGPGTRLTVL.

This chain connects TRBV5-6 to TRBJ2-7, with 14 bases that match TRBD2. The germline V gene has CDR1 SGHDT and CDR2 YYEEEE. V lost 0 bases to trimming and J lost 3 bases; unmatched junction nucleotides: 5. The CDR3 sequence is 17 residues long. The CDR3: CASSLDRTSGGFYEQYF. In nucleotides, the CDR3 is TGTGCCAGCAGCTTGGATCGGACTAGCGGGGGGTTCTACGAGCAGTACTTC.

This clonotype has a count of ten or more. This sequence joins TRBV5-4 and TRBJ2-5; D call uncertain. The CDR3 is made up of 12 amino acids. Trimming shortened V by 2 bases and J by 2 bases, and 4 bases separated the two germline ends. CDR1 and CDR2 from the germline V gene are SGHNT and YYREEE (reference sequence). CDR3: CASSLGQETQYF. The CDR3 DNA reads as TGTGCCAGCAGCTTAGGTCAAGAGACCCAGTACTTC.

In the case of this clonotype: One end of the junction varies from germline; a read error may be responsible. This chain connects TRBV7-6 to TRBJ2-3; TRBD2 agrees at 13 bases. CDR3 length: 16 residues. Germline V gene lookup returns CDR1 SGHVS and CDR2 FNYEAQ. CDR3 protein: CASSWTSGSSTDTRYF. The CDR3 DNA is TGTGCCAGCAGCTGGACTAGCGGGAGTAGTACAGATACGCGGTATTTT.

The chain couples TRBV30 to TRBJ1-4; D ambiguous. CDR3 length: 15 amino acids. Trimming removed 0 bases from V and 0 bases from J, with 8 bases in between. The V gene's germline CDR1 is GTSNPN and CDR2 SVGIG (reference sequence). The CDR3 DNA sequence: TGTGCCTGGAGTGTACTCCCGGCAACTAATGAAAAACTGTTTTTT. This translates into CAWSVLPATNEKLFF.

This clonotype has only a few counts. V is TRBV7-2 and J is TRBJ2-1; 11 positions match TRBD2. The trim removed 4 bases at V and 7 bases at J, leaving 9 bases unmatched. The CDR3 extends over 16 amino acids. Germline-derived CDR1 and CDR2 are SGHTA and FQGNSA. The CDR3 spells CASSSRLAGTGNEQFF. The CDR3, as DNA: TGTGCCAGCAGCTCCAGACTAGCGGGGACGGGTAATGAGCAGTTCTTC.

V and J are TRBV7-3 and TRBJ1-1, with no clear D. This CDR3 comprises 13 residues. Trimming took 5 bases from V and 1 from J, leaving 8 bases between them. Germline V CDR1 and CDR2: SGHTA, FQGTGA. The CDR3 loop is CASSMGPNTEAFF. As DNA, the CDR3 is TGTGCCAGCAGCATGGGCCCGAACACTGAAGCTTTCTTT.

The chain is built from TRBV28 and TRBJ2-7; D is possibly TRBD2 (6 bases). This CDR3 is built from 13 residues. Germline CDR1 is MDHEN and CDR2 is SYDVKM. CDR3 DNA: TGTACCACTCGCTGGAGGGTTGCGGACGAGCAGTACTTC. Amino acid sequence: CTTRWRVADEQYF.

On this clonotype: With a much larger clone just one base away, this may be a read error. The V and J genes are TRBV14 and TRBJ1-1; D is ambiguous. From germline, CDR1 is SGHDN and CDR2 FVKESK. This CDR3 has 14 amino acids. CDR3 coding DNA: TGTGCCGGCAGCCAAATGACTGTGTGGACTGAAGCTTTCTTT. Its protein is CAGSQMTVWTEAFF.